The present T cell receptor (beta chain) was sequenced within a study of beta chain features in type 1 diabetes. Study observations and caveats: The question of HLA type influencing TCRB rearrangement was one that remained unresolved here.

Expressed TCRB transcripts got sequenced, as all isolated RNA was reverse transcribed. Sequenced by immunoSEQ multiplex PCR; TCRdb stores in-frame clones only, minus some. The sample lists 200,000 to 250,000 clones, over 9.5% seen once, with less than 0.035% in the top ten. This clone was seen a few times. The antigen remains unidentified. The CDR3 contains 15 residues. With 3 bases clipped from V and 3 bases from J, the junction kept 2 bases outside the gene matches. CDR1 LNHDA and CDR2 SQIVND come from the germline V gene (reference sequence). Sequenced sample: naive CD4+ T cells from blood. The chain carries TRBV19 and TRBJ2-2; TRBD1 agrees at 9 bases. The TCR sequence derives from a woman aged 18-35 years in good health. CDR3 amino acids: CASSIYRGHTGELFF. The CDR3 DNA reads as TGTGCCAGTAGTATTTACAGGGGGCACACCGGGGAGCTGTTTTTT.